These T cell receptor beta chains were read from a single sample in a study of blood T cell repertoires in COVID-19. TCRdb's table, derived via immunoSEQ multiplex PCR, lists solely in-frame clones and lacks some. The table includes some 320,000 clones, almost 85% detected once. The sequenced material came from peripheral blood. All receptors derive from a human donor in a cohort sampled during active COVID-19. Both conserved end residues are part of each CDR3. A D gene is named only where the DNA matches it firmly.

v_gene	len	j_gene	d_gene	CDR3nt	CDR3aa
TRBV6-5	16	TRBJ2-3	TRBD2	TGTGCCAGCAGTTTGTTAGTGAGCGGGGTTGGAGATACGCAGTATTTT	CASSLLVSGVGDTQYF
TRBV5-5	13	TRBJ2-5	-	TGTGCCAGCAGCTTATGGGGAGAAGAGACCCAGTACTTC	CASSLWGEETQYF
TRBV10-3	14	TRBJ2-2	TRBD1	TGTGCCATCAGGGGACAGGACGGAACCGGGGAGCTGTTTTTT	CAIRGQDGTGELFF
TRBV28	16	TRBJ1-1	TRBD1	TGTGCCAGCAGTTTCCACCCGACAGGGGGTTACACTGAAGCTTTCTTT	CASSFHPTGGYTEAFF
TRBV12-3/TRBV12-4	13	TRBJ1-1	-	TGTGCCAGCACCTATCTCAGGGGACCTGAAGCTTTCTTT	CASTYLRGPEAFF
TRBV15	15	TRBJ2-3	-	TGTGCCACCAGCAGAGGATCCCAGGACATACATACGCAGTATTTT	CATSRGSQDIHTQYF
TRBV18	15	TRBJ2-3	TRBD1	TGTGCCAGCTCTCCTGGGCAGGGGGCTTGGGATACGCAGTATTTT	CASSPGQGAWDTQYF
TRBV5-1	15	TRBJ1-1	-	TGCGCCAGCAGCTTGGATGGGGGGGTCGGCACTGAAGCTTTCTTT	CASSLDGGVGTEAFF
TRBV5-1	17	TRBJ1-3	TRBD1	TGCGCCAGCAGCTTTCACGGGACAGGGAATCCTGGAAACACCATATATTTT	CASSFHGTGNPGNTIYF
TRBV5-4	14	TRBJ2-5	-	TGTGCCAGCAGCTTAAGGACAGACCAAGAGACCCAGTACTTC	CASSLRTDQETQYF
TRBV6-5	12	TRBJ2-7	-	TGTGCCAGCAAGGGAGCGTACTACGAGCAGTACTTC	CASKGAYYEQYF